The T cell receptor beta chain under discussion was sequenced for a study of T cell responses to AZD1222 COVID-19 vaccine. The table came from immunoSEQ multiplex PCR; TCRdb's copy has only in-frame clones and leaves some out. The sample shows 120,000 or so clones, about nine tenths of them seen only once. With respect to this clone: The antigen remains undetermined.

Study outcomes and limitations: The donors showed a predominance of white British ancestry and of females, with possible underestimation of clonal diversity. Seropositive AZD1222 recipients at baseline numbered only six or seven. Variant regions that are unmutated are reportedly the target of nearly half of spike-specific TCRs.

The sequence came from an adult in good health. Sample: peripheral blood, taken on day 0 of AZD1222 vaccination.

The CDR3 protein is CASSQEASNYNSPLHF. The CDR3 DNA sequence: TGTGCCAGCAGCCAAGAGGCCTCAAACTATAATTCACCCCTCCACTTT. The rearrangement uses TRBV3-1 (or the pseudogene TRBV3-2) and TRBJ1-6; D unresolved. Germline V gene sequence: CDR1 LGHDT, CDR2 YNNKEL (reference sequence). This CDR3 is 16 amino acids long. Trimming cost V 0 bases and J 3 bases, with 9 bases left between them.